This T cell receptor (beta chain) was found in a study of blood T cell repertoires in COVID-19. About the study: Both acute and convalescent COVID-19 samples were obtained from the United States, Italy and Spain. T cells, B-cell-depleted T cells, or PBMCs supplied cDNA or gDNA.

In the study's own analysis: Amplification of reference gene primers provided the estimated nucleated cell counts. The protocol was immunoSEQ multiplex PCR, while the TCRdb copy is restricted to in-frame clones and leaves out a portion. V, J and clone size derive from that table, while D and trimming were established from the DNA sequence. The data show 30,000 or so clones, about nine tenths seen once. The CDR3 is 14 amino acids. CDR1 SQVTM and CDR2 ANQGSEA come from the germline V gene. The V end lost 4 bases, the J end lost 4 bases, and 14 bases lay between the germline ends. The TCR was taken from a man between 60 and 75 years old with active COVID-19. Sequenced sample: peripheral blood. The rearrangement uses TRBV29-1 and TRBJ2-1; D may be TRBD1 (5 bases). CDR3 sequence (DNA): TGCAGCGTTGGCCCCAGGGATTTGTACAATGAGCAGTTCTTC. Translated, it gives CSVGPRDLYNEQFF.